Listed below are T cell receptor beta chains from one sample, sequenced in a study of PD-1 blockade in classical Hodgkin lymphoma. The assay was immunoSEQ multiplex PCR, and TCRdb's table has in-frame clones only and misses some. The sample includes 80,000 to 100,000 clones, roughly 92% seen only once; the top ten take less than 3%. Specimen: peripheral blood mononuclear cells (PBMCs), collected at baseline. All receptors derive from a human donor with classical Hodgkin lymphoma. Each CDR3 is given with its conserved first and last residue. Fields, in order: J gene, clone size, D gene, V gene, CDR3 DNA, CDR3 protein. A D gene is named only where the DNA matches it firmly. The size field is filled for only some rows; it gives once, few, many or a size class.

J: TRBJ1-3
size: NA
D: NA
V: TRBV15
DNA: TGTGCCACCAGCAGAGGCGATCGGTTCTCTGGAAACACCATATATTTT
CDR3: CATSRGDRFSGNTIYF

J: TRBJ2-7
size: NA
D: TRBD1
V: TRBV6-6
DNA: TGTGCCAGCAGTCCTACAGGGGTAAGGGACCACGAGCAGTACTTC
CDR3: CASSPTGVRDHEQYF

J: TRBJ2-2
size: NA
D: NA
V: TRBV6-5
DNA: TGTGCCAGCAGTTACCTTACCAGGACCGGGGAGCTGTTTTTT
CDR3: CASSYLTRTGELFF

J: TRBJ2-1
size: NA
D: NA
V: TRBV11-2
DNA: TGTGCCAGCAGCTTAATGACGGCTTCCAATGAGCAGTTCTTC
CDR3: CASSLMTASNEQFF

J: TRBJ2-3
size: once
D: TRBD1
V: TRBV30
DNA: TGTGCCTCGACAGGGAACACAGATACGCAGTATTTT
CDR3: CASTGNTDTQYF

J: TRBJ1-5
size: NA
D: NA
V: TRBV5-4
DNA: TGTGCCAGCAGCTTGTATATGGGACGGAGAACTCCGTGGAGCAATCAGCCCCAGCATTTT
CDR3: CASSLYMGRRTPWSNQPQHF

J: TRBJ2-7
size: once
D: NA
V: TRBV6-5
DNA: TGTGCCAGCAGTTATCAGGGTTTGGGCGAGCAGTACTTC
CDR3: CASSYQGLGEQYF

J: TRBJ2-7
size: NA
D: TRBD1
V: TRBV18
DNA: TGTGCCAGCTCACCAGGGCGCAGGGGGCGAAGTCGCGATGAGCAGTACTTC
CDR3: CASSPGRRGRSRDEQYF

J: TRBJ2-7
size: once
D: NA
V: TRBV2
DNA: TGTGCCACCACAGGGATCGAGCAGTACTTC
CDR3: CATTGIEQYF

J: TRBJ2-7
size: once
D: NA
V: TRBV15
DNA: TGTGCCACCAGCAGAGACCCGGGACGGGTTACCTACGAGCAGTACTTC
CDR3: CATSRDPGRVTYEQYF

J: TRBJ2-1
size: NA
D: NA
V: TRBV25-1
DNA: TGTGCCAGCAGTGACCCAAGCGGTTACAATGAGCAGTTCTTC
CDR3: CASSDPSGYNEQFF

J: TRBJ2-5
size: NA
D: NA
V: TRBV6-5
DNA: TGTGCCAGCAGTTACTCGAAGGGGGACTCACAAGAGACCCAGTACTTC
CDR3: CASSYSKGDSQETQYF

J: TRBJ2-1
size: NA
D: NA
V: TRBV7-6
DNA: TGTGCCAGCAGCCTGGACGGAGGTCCCTACAATGAGCAGTTCTTC
CDR3: CASSLDGGPYNEQFF

J: TRBJ1-5
size: NA
D: NA
V: TRBV28
DNA: TGTGCCAGCAGTTTAAGGGGTTCCAATCAGCCCCAGCATTTT
CDR3: CASSLRGSNQPQHF

J: TRBJ2-5
size: NA
D: NA
V: TRBV27
DNA: TGTGCCAGCAGTGCTTCGCCCGTGGGGGCGCTTAGGGAGACCCAGTACTTC
CDR3: CASSASPVGALRETQYF

J: TRBJ2-1
size: NA
D: TRBD1
V: TRBV5-3
DNA: TGTGCCAGAAGCTTGGTGGACGACAGGGGGGCCTACAATGAGCAGTTCTTC
CDR3: CARSLVDDRGAYNEQFF

J: TRBJ2-3
size: once
D: TRBD1
V: TRBV28
DNA: TGTGCCAGCAGTTTGGGACAGGGGGTGGGCCTGGCTAGAAATACGCAGTATTTT
CDR3: CASSLGQGVGLARNTQYF

J: TRBJ2-3
size: once
D: TRBD1
V: TRBV10-3
DNA: TGTGCCATCAGTGTGGGACAGGGGGTAGATACGCAGTATTTT
CDR3: CAISVGQGVDTQYF

J: TRBJ1-4
size: NA
D: NA
V: TRBV28
DNA: TGTGCCAGCAGTGACTTTTCCTCGTACTCAACTAATGAAAAACTGTTTTTT
CDR3: CASSDFSSYSTNEKLFF

J: TRBJ2-5
size: NA
D: NA
V: TRBV10-3
DNA: TGTGCCATCAGTGAGTGGGTGGGGGTGGAAGAGACCCAGTACTTC
CDR3: CAISEWVGVEETQYF

J: TRBJ1-5
size: NA
D: NA
V: TRBV28
DNA: TGTGCCAGCAGTTTTGGGGGTAGTGGCAATCAGCCCCAGCATTTT
CDR3: CASSFGGSGNQPQHF

J: TRBJ1-1
size: NA
D: NA
V: TRBV5-1
DNA: TGCGCCAGCAGGACCCCCACGGGCACTGAAGCTTTCTTT
CDR3: CASRTPTGTEAFF

J: TRBJ2-7
size: NA
D: NA
V: TRBV7-8
DNA: TGTGCCAGCAGCTTACCCCTCAGGACGCAACGGGAGCAGTACTTC
CDR3: CASSLPLRTQREQYF

J: TRBJ2-5
size: NA
D: NA
V: TRBV28
DNA: TGTGCCAGCAGTTTAAGGGAGACCCAGTACTTC
CDR3: CASSLRETQYF

J: TRBJ2-3
size: NA
D: NA
V: TRBV7-6
DNA: TGTGCCAGCAGCTGGAAACAGGAAGATACGCAGTATTTT
CDR3: CASSWKQEDTQYF

J: TRBJ2-7
size: NA
D: TRBD2
V: TRBV28
DNA: TGTGCCAGCTCAGGACGGGGAGGGTACTACGAGCAGTACTTC
CDR3: CASSGRGGYYEQYF

J: TRBJ2-1
size: NA
D: TRBD2
V: TRBV28
DNA: TGTGCCAGCAGTATCCTAGCGGGAGGCTCCTACAATGAGCAGTTCTTC
CDR3: CASSILAGGSYNEQFF

J: TRBJ2-1
size: once
D: TRBD2
V: TRBV29-1
DNA: TGCAGCGTTGAAGGGACCCTAGCGGGAGGGCCGCAATTTGAGCAGTTCTTC
CDR3: CSVEGTLAGGPQFEQFF

J: TRBJ2-7
size: NA
D: NA
V: TRBV7-9
DNA: TGTGCCAGCAGCCCCCCCCTGACAGACTCCTACGAGCAGTACTTC
CDR3: CASSPPLTDSYEQYF

J: TRBJ1-1
size: NA
D: NA
V: TRBV10-3
DNA: TGTGCCACCTCTACGATGAACACTGAAGCTTTCTTT
CDR3: CATSTMNTEAFF

J: TRBJ2-7
size: NA
D: TRBD1
V: TRBV5-4
DNA: TGTGCCAGCAGCTTCTCGACAGGGGGAAAGTACGAGCAGTACTTC
CDR3: CASSFSTGGKYEQYF

J: TRBJ2-1
size: NA
D: NA
V: TRBV6-5
DNA: TGTGCCAGCAGCCGCGGCAGTTCCTACAATGAGCAGTTCTTC
CDR3: CASSRGSSYNEQFF

J: TRBJ2-7
size: NA
D: NA
V: TRBV4-1
DNA: TGCGCCAGCAGCCTGGGGAGCGCGAGCTACGAGCAGTACTTC
CDR3: CASSLGSASYEQYF

J: TRBJ1-1
size: few
D: NA
V: TRBV19
DNA: TGTGCCAGTAGTATCTCTTTGGGTCCTGAAGCTTTCTTT
CDR3: CASSISLGPEAFF

J: TRBJ2-6
size: NA
D: NA
V: TRBV30
DNA: TGTGCCACCCAAGACAACTCTGGGGCCAACGTCCTGACTTTC
CDR3: CATQDNSGANVLTF

J: TRBJ2-1
size: NA
D: NA
V: TRBV28
DNA: TGTGCCAGCAGATATGTGACGGGGGGCCTTTCCTACAATGAGCAGTTCTTC
CDR3: CASRYVTGGLSYNEQFF

J: TRBJ2-7
size: NA
D: NA
V: TRBV5-1
DNA: TGCGCCAGCAGCTTGGGGGTCACTGCCTACGAGCAGTACTTC
CDR3: CASSLGVTAYEQYF

J: TRBJ2-1
size: NA
D: TRBD2
V: TRBV28
DNA: TGTGCCCATGGAAGCGGGAGGACTTCCTACAATGAGCAGTTCTTC
CDR3: CAHGSGRTSYNEQFF

J: TRBJ2-1
size: few
D: NA
V: TRBV7-3
DNA: TGTGCCAGCAGCTTAGGCAGTGAGCAGTTCTTC
CDR3: CASSLGSEQFF

J: TRBJ2-7
size: NA
D: TRBD1
V: TRBV7-9
DNA: TGTGCCAGCAGCTTACCCTATCCGGGACAGGATTCCTACGAGCAGTACTTC
CDR3: CASSLPYPGQDSYEQYF

J: TRBJ2-2
size: NA
D: NA
V: TRBV27
DNA: TGTGCCAGCATGCGGCAGGGGGGGGCCGGGGAGCTGTTTTTT
CDR3: CASMRQGGAGELFF

J: TRBJ2-2
size: once
D: TRBD1
V: TRBV6-6
DNA: TGTGCCAGCAGCACACAACAGGGGAGAGCCGGGGAGCTGTTTTTT
CDR3: CASSTQQGRAGELFF

J: TRBJ1-3
size: NA
D: NA
V: TRBV18
DNA: TGTGCCAGCTCCGAGACAGCATCTGGAAACACCATATATTTT
CDR3: CASSETASGNTIYF

J: TRBJ1-4
size: NA
D: NA
V: TRBV4-1
DNA: TGCGCCAGCAGACCAAGTGAGGGAGGTAGGGAAAAACTGTTTTTT
CDR3: CASRPSEGGREKLFF

J: TRBJ2-1
size: once
D: NA
V: TRBV7-9
DNA: TGTGCCAGCAGCTTAGCGCGACCTAACAATGAGCAGTTCTTC
CDR3: CASSLARPNNEQFF

J: TRBJ1-5
size: NA
D: NA
V: TRBV6-6
DNA: TGTGCCAGCAGTTACGCGGGTGAGGGCAATCAGCCCCAGCATTTT
CDR3: CASSYAGEGNQPQHF

J: TRBJ2-7
size: NA
D: NA
V: TRBV30
DNA: TGTGCCTGGAGTAAGTATAACTACGAGCAGTACTTC
CDR3: CAWSKYNYEQYF

J: TRBJ2-5
size: NA
D: TRBD2
V: TRBV5-4
DNA: TGTGCCAGCAGCAAGGGGGCTAGCGGGAGCTTGGAAGAGACCCAGTACTTC
CDR3: CASSKGASGSLEETQYF